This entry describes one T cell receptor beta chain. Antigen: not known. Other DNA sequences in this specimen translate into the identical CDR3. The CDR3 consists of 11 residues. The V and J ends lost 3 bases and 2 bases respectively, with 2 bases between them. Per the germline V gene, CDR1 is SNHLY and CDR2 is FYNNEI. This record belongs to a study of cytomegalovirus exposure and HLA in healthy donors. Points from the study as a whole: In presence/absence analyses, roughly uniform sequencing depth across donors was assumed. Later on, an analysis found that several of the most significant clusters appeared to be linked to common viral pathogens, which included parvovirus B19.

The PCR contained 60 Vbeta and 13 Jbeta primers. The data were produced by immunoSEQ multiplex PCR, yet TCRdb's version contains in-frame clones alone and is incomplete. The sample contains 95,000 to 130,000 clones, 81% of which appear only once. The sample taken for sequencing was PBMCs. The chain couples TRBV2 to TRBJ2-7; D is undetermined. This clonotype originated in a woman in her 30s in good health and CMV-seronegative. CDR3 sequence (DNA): TGTGCCAGCAGTGATACCTACGAGCAGTACTTC. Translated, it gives CASSDTYEQYF. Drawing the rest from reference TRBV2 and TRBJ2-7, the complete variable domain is EPEVTQTPSHQVTQMGQEVILRCVPISNHLYFYWYRQILGQKVEFLVSFYNNEISEKSEIFDDQFSVERPDGSNFTLKIRSTKLEDSAMYFCASSDTYEQYFGPGTRLTVT.